Listed below are T cell receptor beta chains from one sample, sequenced in a study of beta chain features in type 1 diabetes. Profiled with immunoSEQ multiplex PCR; TCRdb holds only in-frame clones, not every one. Among roughly 450,000 clones listed, around 14% were seen once. The sequenced sample consisted of naive CD4+ T cells from blood. The receptors stem from a young man in good health. Each CDR3 is given with its conserved first and last residue. The D gene is left open where the match is weak. Expanded clones are given a class, and other clones once, few, many or no size at all.

DNA | CDR3 | size | J | length | V | D
TGTGCCAGCAGCCTCCAGGCGGACACTGAAGCTTTCTTT | CASSLQADTEAFF | - | TRBJ1-1 | 13 | TRBV7-9 | -
TGTGCCAGCAGTTTAACCTGGGACAGGGGTTTCTCCAATGAGCAGTTCTTC | CASSLTWDRGFSNEQFF | few | TRBJ2-1 | 17 | TRBV28 | TRBD1
TGTGCCAGCAGCTTGGCAGGGCGAGGGAGAGGAGCTGAAGCTTTCTTT | CASSLAGRGRGAEAFF | - | TRBJ1-1 | 16 | TRBV5-4 | -
TGTGCCAGCAGCTTGCGGGGGGCCTACAATGAGCAGTTCTTC | CASSLRGAYNEQFF | few | TRBJ2-1 | 14 | TRBV5-4 | TRBD2
TGTGCCAGCAGCCCGAACCTACTAGCGAGAAAAGAGACCCAGTACTTC | CASSPNLLARKETQYF | few | TRBJ2-5 | 16 | TRBV7-2 | TRBD2
TGTGCCAGCAGCACGGGGGGCGCTGGCTACACCTTC | CASSTGGAGYTF | few | TRBJ1-2 | 12 | TRBV7-2 | -
TGTGCCAGCAGCTCCGGACAGGGGCCGTACAATGAGCAGTTCTTC | CASSSGQGPYNEQFF | few | TRBJ2-1 | 15 | TRBV7-2 | TRBD1
TGCAGTGCTAGCCACCGCTCGGGCTACACCTTC | CSASHRSGYTF | - | TRBJ1-2 | 11 | TRBV20-1 | -
TGTGCCAGTAGTATAACCTACGAAACGGGTTTCAATGAGCAGTTCTTC | CASSITYETGFNEQFF | few | TRBJ2-1 | 16 | TRBV19 | -
TGTGCCAGCAGTTCGGACAGCTACGAGCAGTACTTC | CASSSDSYEQYF | - | TRBJ2-7 | 12 | TRBV6-6 | -
TGCGCCAGCAGCTTGGCCGGCATTGGCCTTAAAGAGACCCAGTACTTC | CASSLAGIGLKETQYF | few | TRBJ2-5 | 16 | TRBV5-1 | -
TGTGCCATCACGGCTTTAGCGGGAGTTGGGGCCAACGTCCTGACTTTC | CAITALAGVGANVLTF | - | TRBJ2-6 | 16 | TRBV10-3 | TRBD2
TGTGCCAGCAGCCTCGGGACTAGCGAAAACTCCTACCAAGAGACCCAGTACTTC | CASSLGTSENSYQETQYF | - | TRBJ2-5 | 18 | TRBV7-2 | TRBD2
TGCAGCGTCAGCTCTGGAAACACCATATATTTT | CSVSSGNTIYF | - | TRBJ1-3 | 11 | TRBV29-1 | -
TGTGCCAGCAGCTTGGTAGGGGTCAACACAGATACGCAGTATTTT | CASSLVGVNTDTQYF | few | TRBJ2-3 | 15 | TRBV5-4 | -
TGTGCCAGCAGCACCATGGAGACCCAGTACTTC | CASSTMETQYF | - | TRBJ2-5 | 11 | TRBV6-5 | -
TGTGCCAGCAGCGAGACAGGGCAAGGGGAGCTGTTTTTT | CASSETGQGELFF | - | TRBJ2-2 | 13 | TRBV7-3 | TRBD1
TGCGCCAGCAGCTTGGGACAGGTGAACACTGAAGCTTTCTTT | CASSLGQVNTEAFF | few | TRBJ1-1 | 14 | TRBV5-1 | -
TGTGCCAGCAGCTTAGCCTCAATAAGGGGTGCGGGGATAGATACGCAGTATTTT | CASSLASIRGAGIDTQYF | - | TRBJ2-3 | 18 | TRBV7-2 | -
TGTGCCAGCAAATTAGTAGGCGGGAGCTACGAGCAGTACTTC | CASKLVGGSYEQYF | - | TRBJ2-7 | 14 | TRBV7-2 | TRBD2
TGTGCCATCAGTGAGGACAGGGCGACAGATACGCAGTATTTT | CAISEDRATDTQYF | - | TRBJ2-3 | 14 | TRBV10-3 | TRBD1
TGTGCCAGCAGTGAATCGCCAGGGCGAGAGACCCAGTACTTC | CASSESPGRETQYF | many | TRBJ2-5 | 14 | TRBV25-1 | -
TGTGCCAGCAGCTTAGGGCGAGGGAAAGAGACCCAGTACTTC | CASSLGRGKETQYF | - | TRBJ2-5 | 14 | TRBV7-9 | -
TGTGCCAGCAGTATTGGACAGAGAAACACTGAAGCTTTCTTT | CASSIGQRNTEAFF | - | TRBJ1-1 | 14 | TRBV6-1 | -
TGTGCCAGCAGCTTGGGCGGCAGGCCTCAGCCCCAGCATTTT | CASSLGGRPQPQHF | - | TRBJ1-5 | 14 | TRBV5-6 | -
TGTGCCAGCAGTCGGCTAGCGGGGGTTCAGTACTTC | CASSRLAGVQYF | - | TRBJ2-4 | 12 | TRBV2 | TRBD2
TGTGCCAGTAGTATATCTGGGGCCAACGTCCTGACTTTC | CASSISGANVLTF | - | TRBJ2-6 | 13 | TRBV19 | -
TGTGCCAGCTCACCCAACAGGGCCTCGGGGAATGAGCAGTTCTTC | CASSPNRASGNEQFF | few | TRBJ2-1 | 15 | TRBV18 | -
TGCGCCAGCAGCATTCAGACAGGTATCAATGAGCAGTTCTTC | CASSIQTGINEQFF | - | TRBJ2-1 | 14 | TRBV5-1 | -
TGTGCCAGCTCGGGAGGGAGCTCCTACAATGAGCAGTTCTTC | CASSGGSSYNEQFF | - | TRBJ2-1 | 14 | TRBV5-4 | TRBD2
TGCAGCGTTTCTCGAGAGACCCAGTACTTC | CSVSRETQYF | few | TRBJ2-5 | 10 | TRBV29-1 | -
TGTGCCAGCAGCTATAGCCGAGGGGGCACAGATACGCAGTATTTT | CASSYSRGGTDTQYF | - | TRBJ2-3 | 15 | TRBV7-9 | -
TGTGCCAGCGCGCCCCCCTTGGGAGGCGGGGAAACAGATACGCAGTATTTT | CASAPPLGGGETDTQYF | - | TRBJ2-3 | 17 | TRBV7-9 | -
TGTGCCACCAGCGGCGTCCAGGGGGCGCGGGGCAATCAGCCCCAGCATTTT | CATSGVQGARGNQPQHF | - | TRBJ1-5 | 17 | TRBV15 | TRBD1
TGTGCCATCAGTGAATTTCGGGATACCGGGGAGCTGTTTTTT | CAISEFRDTGELFF | few | TRBJ2-2 | 14 | TRBV10-3 | -
TGTGCCAGCTCACCCCAGGGGTTGGGAAATACGCAGTATTTT | CASSPQGLGNTQYF | - | TRBJ2-3 | 14 | TRBV18 | -
TGTGCCAGCAGCCCACGGGGGGGCCGGGATGGAAACATTCAGTACTTC | CASSPRGGRDGNIQYF | - | TRBJ2-4 | 16 | TRBV7-2 | TRBD2
TGCGCCAGCAGCCATCCTTCCGGGACTAGCGGGAGTTCGACAGATACGCAGTATTTT | CASSHPSGTSGSSTDTQYF | few | TRBJ2-3 | 19 | TRBV4-3 | TRBD2
TGCAGCGCCATGACAGCGAACAATCAGCCCCAGCATTTT | CSAMTANNQPQHF | few | TRBJ1-5 | 13 | TRBV29-1 | -
TGTGCCAGCTCCTCTGGGACAGTGTCAACTAATGAAAAACTGTTTTTT | CASSSGTVSTNEKLFF | - | TRBJ1-4 | 16 | TRBV18 | TRBD1
TGTGCCAGCAGCTGGGGGGTAAACACAGATACGCAGTATTTT | CASSWGVNTDTQYF | - | TRBJ2-3 | 14 | TRBV5-5 | -
TGTGCCAGTACCCCCCGGACAGGGGACACTGAAGCTTTCTTT | CASTPRTGDTEAFF | few | TRBJ1-1 | 14 | TRBV19 | TRBD1
TGTGCCAGCAGCTTGACAGGGGGCGGCAATCAGCCCCAGCATTTT | CASSLTGGGNQPQHF | few | TRBJ1-5 | 15 | TRBV7-2 | TRBD1
TGTGCCAGCAATAGGGCGGCCGAGTACAATGAGCAGTTCTTC | CASNRAAEYNEQFF | few | TRBJ2-1 | 14 | TRBV5-4 | -
TGTGCCAGTAGTATAAACTTTTGGCCAGCGGATGAGCAGTTCTTC | CASSINFWPADEQFF | - | TRBJ2-1 | 15 | TRBV19 | -
TGTGCCAGCAGCTTGTGGGGTGGGCTCAATGAGCAGTTCTTC | CASSLWGGLNEQFF | few | TRBJ2-1 | 14 | TRBV5-6 | -
TGTGCCAGCAGCGACAGCGGGAGGGCCAAAAACATTCAGTACTTC | CASSDSGRAKNIQYF | - | TRBJ2-4 | 15 | TRBV9 | TRBD2
TGTGCCAGCAGCCCGGGAGGAGATACGCAGTATTTT | CASSPGGDTQYF | once | TRBJ2-3 | 12 | TRBV7-9 | TRBD2